This TCR beta chain was found in a study of PD-L1 blockade in urothelial cancer. Looking at the study overall: Blood was evaluated 3 weeks (second dose) and 6 weeks after therapy began. The study recovered a median of roughly 150,000 T cells per blood sample.

Time point: peripheral blood 6 weeks after treatment start. Samples spanned pretreatment and treatment, with 1 to 8 time points per patient. This CDR3 spans 13 amino acids. TCRdb's table, derived via immunoSEQ multiplex PCR, lists solely in-frame clones and lacks some. This table holds 20,000 to 25,000 clones, approximately 82% found once. This chain connects TRBV12-1 to TRBJ1-2; TRBD1 is the table's D call, not checked against the DNA. TRBV12-1 is a pseudogene segment. The source is a man between 70 and 80 years old with urothelial cancer. The sample here was PBMCs, taken around atezolizumab (anti-PD-L1) treatment. The CDR3 protein is CASSFTGATGYTF. In nucleotides, the CDR3 is TGTGCCAGCAGCTTTACAGGAGCAACCGGCTACACCTTC.